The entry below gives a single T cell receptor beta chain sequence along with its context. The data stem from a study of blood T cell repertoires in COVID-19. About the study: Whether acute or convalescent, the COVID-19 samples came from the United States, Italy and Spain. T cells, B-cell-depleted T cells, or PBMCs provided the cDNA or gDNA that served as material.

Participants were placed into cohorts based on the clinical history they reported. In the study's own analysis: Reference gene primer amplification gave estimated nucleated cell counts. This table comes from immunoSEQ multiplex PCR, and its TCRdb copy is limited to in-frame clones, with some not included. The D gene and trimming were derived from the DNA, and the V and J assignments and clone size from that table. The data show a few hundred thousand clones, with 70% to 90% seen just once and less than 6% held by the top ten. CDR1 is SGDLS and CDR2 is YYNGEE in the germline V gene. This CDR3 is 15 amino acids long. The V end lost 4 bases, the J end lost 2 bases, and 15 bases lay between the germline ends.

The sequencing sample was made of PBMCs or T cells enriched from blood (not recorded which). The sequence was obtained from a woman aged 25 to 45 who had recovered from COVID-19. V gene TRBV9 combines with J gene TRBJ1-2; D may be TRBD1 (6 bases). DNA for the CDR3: TGTGCCAGCAGCCTAGGCCCCGGACAGAACTATGGCTACACCTTC. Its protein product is CASSLGPGQNYGYTF.